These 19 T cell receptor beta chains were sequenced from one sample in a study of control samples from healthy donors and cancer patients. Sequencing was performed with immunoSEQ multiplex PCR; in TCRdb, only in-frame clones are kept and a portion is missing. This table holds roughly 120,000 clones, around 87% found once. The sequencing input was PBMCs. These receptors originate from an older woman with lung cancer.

CDR3 residues: CASSAYNEQFF. DNA for the CDR3: TGTGCCAGCAGCGCATACAATGAGCAGTTCTTC. The rearrangement joins TRBV5-6 to TRBJ2-1; no clear D. CDR1 SGHDT and CDR2 YYEEEE come from the germline V gene. CDR3 length equals 11 residues. Trimming stripped 4 bases from V and 4 bases from J, with 3 bases between.

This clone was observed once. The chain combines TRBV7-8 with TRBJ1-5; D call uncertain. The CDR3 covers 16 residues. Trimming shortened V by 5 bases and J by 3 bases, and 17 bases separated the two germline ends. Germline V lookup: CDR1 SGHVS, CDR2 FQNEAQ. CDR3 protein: CASSQLSGVNNQPQHF. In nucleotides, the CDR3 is TGTGCCAGCAGCCAATTGTCCGGGGTGAACAATCAGCCCCAGCATTTT.

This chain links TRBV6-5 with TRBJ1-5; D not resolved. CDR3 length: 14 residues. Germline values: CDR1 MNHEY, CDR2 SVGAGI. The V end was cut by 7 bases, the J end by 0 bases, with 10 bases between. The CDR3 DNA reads TGTGCCAGCACCCTACTAGATAGCAATCAGCCCCAGCATTTT. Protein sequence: CASTLLDSNQPQHF.

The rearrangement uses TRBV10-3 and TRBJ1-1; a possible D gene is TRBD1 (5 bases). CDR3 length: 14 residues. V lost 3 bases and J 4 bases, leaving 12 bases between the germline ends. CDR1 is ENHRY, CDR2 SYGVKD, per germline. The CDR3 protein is CAISDSQGSTEAFF. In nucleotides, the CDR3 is TGTGCCATCAGTGATTCGCAGGGCTCCACTGAAGCTTTCTTT.

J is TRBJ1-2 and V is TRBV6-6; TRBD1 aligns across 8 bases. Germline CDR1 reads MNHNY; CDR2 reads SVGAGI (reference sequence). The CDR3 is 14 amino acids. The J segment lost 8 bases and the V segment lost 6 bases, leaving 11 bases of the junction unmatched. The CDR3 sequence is CASSQQGGLRGYTF. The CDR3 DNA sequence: TGTGCCAGCAGCCAACAGGGGGGGTTGAGAGGCTACACCTTC.

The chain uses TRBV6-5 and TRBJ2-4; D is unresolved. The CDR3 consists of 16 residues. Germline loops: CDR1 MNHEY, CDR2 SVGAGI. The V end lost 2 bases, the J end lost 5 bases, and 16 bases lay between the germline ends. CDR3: CASSYGVVGSQNIQYF. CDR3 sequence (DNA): TGTGCCAGCAGTTACGGCGTCGTGGGCAGCCAAAACATTCAGTACTTC.

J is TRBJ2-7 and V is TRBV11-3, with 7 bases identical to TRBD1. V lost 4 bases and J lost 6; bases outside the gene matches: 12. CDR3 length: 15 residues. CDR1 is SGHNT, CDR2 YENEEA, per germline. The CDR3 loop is CASSSQGTAQGEQYF. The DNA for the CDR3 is TGTGCCAGCAGCTCGCAGGGGACAGCTCAGGGCGAGCAGTACTTC.

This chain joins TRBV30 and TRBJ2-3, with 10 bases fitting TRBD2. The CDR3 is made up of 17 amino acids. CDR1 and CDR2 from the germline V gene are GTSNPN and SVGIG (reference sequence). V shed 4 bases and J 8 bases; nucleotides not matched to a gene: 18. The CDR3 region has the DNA TGTGCCTGGAATAGTAGGGCCAGCGGGAGGGGCTCGGGTACGCAGTATTTT. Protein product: CAWNSRASGRGSGTQYF.

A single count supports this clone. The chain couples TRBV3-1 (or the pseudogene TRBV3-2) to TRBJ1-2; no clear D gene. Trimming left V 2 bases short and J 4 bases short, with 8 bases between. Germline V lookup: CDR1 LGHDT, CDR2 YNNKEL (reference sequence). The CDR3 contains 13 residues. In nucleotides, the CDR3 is TGTGCCAGCAGCCAAAACGGGCTCTATGGCTACACCTTC. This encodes CASSQNGLYGYTF.

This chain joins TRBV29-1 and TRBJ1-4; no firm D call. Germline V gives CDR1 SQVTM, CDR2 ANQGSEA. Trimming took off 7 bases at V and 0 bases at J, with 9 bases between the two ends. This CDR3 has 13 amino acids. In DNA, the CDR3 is TGCAGCGGTCGGGATTCAACTAATGAAAAACTGTTTTTT. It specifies CSGRDSTNEKLFF.

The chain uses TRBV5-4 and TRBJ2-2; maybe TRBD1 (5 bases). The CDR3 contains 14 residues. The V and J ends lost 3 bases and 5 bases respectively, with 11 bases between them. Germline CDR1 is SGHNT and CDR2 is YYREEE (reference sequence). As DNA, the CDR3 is TGTGCCAGCAGCTCCAGGGAACGGACCGGGGAGCTGTTTTTT. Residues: CASSSRERTGELFF.

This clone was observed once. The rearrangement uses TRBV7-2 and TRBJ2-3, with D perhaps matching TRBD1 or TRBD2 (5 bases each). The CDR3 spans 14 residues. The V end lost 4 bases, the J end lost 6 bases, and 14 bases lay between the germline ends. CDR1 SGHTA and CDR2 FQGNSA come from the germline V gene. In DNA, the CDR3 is TGTGCCAGCAGCTCCTGGGACGACCTGGATACGCAGTATTTT. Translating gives CASSSWDDLDTQYF.

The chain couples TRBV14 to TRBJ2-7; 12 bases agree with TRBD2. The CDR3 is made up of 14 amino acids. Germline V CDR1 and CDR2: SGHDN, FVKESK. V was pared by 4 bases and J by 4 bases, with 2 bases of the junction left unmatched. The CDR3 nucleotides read TGTGCCAGCAGCCTCACTAGCGGGGGGTACGAGCAGTACTTC. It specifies CASSLTSGGYEQYF.

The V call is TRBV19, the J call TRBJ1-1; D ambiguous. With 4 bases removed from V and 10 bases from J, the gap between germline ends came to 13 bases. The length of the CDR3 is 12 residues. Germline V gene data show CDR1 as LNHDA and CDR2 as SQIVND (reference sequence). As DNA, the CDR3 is TGTGCCAGTAGTACCCAAGGAACGAGAGCTTTCTTT. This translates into CASSTQGTRAFF.

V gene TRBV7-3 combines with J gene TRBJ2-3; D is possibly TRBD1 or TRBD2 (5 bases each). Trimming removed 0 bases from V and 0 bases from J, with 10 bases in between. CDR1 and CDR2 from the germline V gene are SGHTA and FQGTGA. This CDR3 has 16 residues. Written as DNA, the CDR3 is TGTGCCAGCAGCTTAACACTCGGGGCTAGCACAGATACGCAGTATTTT. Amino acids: CASSLTLGASTDTQYF.

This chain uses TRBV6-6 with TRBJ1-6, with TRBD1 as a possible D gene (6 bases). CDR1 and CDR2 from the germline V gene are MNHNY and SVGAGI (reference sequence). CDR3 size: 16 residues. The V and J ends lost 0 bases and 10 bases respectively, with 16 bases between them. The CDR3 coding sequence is TGTGCCAGCAGTTACTCGTCGGGGGGCGAGGGATCACCCCTCCACTTT. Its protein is CASSYSSGGEGSPLHF.

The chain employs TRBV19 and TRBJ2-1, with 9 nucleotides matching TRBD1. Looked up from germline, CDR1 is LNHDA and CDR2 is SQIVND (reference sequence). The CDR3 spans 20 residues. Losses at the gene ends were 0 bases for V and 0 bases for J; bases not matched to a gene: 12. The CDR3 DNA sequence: TGTGCCAGTAGTATAGATCCCCGGGACAGGGTTCGCACCTCCTACAATGAGCAGTTCTTC. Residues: CASSIDPRDRVRTSYNEQFF.

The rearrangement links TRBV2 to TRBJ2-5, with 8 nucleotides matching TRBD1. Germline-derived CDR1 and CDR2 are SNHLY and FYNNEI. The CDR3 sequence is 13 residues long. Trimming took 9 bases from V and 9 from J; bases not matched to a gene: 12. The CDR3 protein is CASGRRVGQAQYF. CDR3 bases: TGTGCCAGTGGTAGGAGGGTGGGACAGGCCCAGTACTTC.

Written as DNA, the CDR3 is TGTGCCAGCAGCAAGGTGGGGACAGGGAGCGAGCAGTTCTTC. Protein: CASSKVGTGSEQFF. The V and J genes are TRBV2 and TRBJ2-1, with 9 bases lining up with TRBD1. In germline, CDR1 is SNHLY, CDR2 FYNNEI. Trimming removed 6 bases from V and 10 bases from J; junction bases left unmatched: 10. The CDR3 spans 14 residues.